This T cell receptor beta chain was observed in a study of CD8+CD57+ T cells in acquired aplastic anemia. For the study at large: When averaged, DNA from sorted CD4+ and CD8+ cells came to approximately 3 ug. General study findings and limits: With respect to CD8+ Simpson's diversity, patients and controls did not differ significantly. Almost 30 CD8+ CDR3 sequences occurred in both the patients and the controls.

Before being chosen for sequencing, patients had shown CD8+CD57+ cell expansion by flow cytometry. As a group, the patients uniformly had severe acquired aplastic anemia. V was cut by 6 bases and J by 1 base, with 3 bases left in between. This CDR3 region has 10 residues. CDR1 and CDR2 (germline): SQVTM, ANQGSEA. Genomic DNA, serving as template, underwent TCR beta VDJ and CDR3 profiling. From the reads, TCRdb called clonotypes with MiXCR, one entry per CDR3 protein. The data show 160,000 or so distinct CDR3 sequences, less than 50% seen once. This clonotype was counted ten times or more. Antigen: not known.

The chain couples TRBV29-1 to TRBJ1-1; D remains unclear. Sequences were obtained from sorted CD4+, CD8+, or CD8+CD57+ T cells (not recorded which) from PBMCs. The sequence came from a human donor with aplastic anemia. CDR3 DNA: TGCAGCGTCGGGAACACTGAAGCTTTCTTT. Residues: CSVGNTEAFF.